This T cell receptor (beta chain) was sequenced for a study of response to subunit inactivated influenza vaccine. TCRdb re-called the RT-PCR reads with MiXCR, one entry per CDR3 protein. The repertoire holds about 650,000 distinct CDR3 sequences, with 11% to 15% as singletons. As concerns this clonotype: Antigen unknown.

Whole-study results and caveats: Every seasonal influenza vaccination brings in few new T cells, the authors suggested.

V lost 6 bases to trimming and J lost 7 bases; unmatched junction nucleotides: 9. The CDR3 is 15 residues long. Per germline, CDR1 LNHDA and CDR2 SQIVND (reference sequence). The TCR was taken from a man aged 50 to 59 who received an inactivated influenza vaccine. The sequenced sample was PBMCs from blood, obtained roughly 2 weeks before vaccination. This chain connects TRBV19 to TRBJ2-1; 10 bases line up with TRBD2. The CDR3 DNA is TGTGCCAGTAGCCTAACTAGCGGGACTTTTAATGAGCAGTTCTTC. Encoded protein: CASSLTSGTFNEQFF.